The clone carrying this T cell receptor (beta chain) was seen many times. The time point denotes: patch test 2, 6 weeks after DPC sensitization. The treatment here: therapeutic diphenylcyclopropenone sensitization with weekly scalp DPC. This specimen comes from a study of human T cells and chemical hapten exposure. Trimming took 5 bases from V and 8 from J, leaving 21 bases between them. The CDR3 contains 15 residues. The germline V gene has CDR1 SGHTA and CDR2 FQGTGA. TCRdb reprocessed the RACE reads with MiXCR, giving one entry per CDR3 protein. The profile shows tens of thousands of distinct CDR3 sequences, 7.5% to 9.5% of them singletons.

The sample in question was whole blood, obtained in connection with sensitization to the hapten diphenylcyclopropenone (DPC). This chain uses TRBV7-3 with TRBJ1-2, with D perhaps TRBD1 (5 bases). This sequence originates from a woman in her 50s with alopecia areata. Some clones in this sample may be carry-over from other donors' samples. CDR3 region: CASSPTVRGVGGYTF. As DNA, the CDR3 is TGTGCCAGCAGCCCAACTGTGCGGGGGGTCGGAGGCTACACCTTC.